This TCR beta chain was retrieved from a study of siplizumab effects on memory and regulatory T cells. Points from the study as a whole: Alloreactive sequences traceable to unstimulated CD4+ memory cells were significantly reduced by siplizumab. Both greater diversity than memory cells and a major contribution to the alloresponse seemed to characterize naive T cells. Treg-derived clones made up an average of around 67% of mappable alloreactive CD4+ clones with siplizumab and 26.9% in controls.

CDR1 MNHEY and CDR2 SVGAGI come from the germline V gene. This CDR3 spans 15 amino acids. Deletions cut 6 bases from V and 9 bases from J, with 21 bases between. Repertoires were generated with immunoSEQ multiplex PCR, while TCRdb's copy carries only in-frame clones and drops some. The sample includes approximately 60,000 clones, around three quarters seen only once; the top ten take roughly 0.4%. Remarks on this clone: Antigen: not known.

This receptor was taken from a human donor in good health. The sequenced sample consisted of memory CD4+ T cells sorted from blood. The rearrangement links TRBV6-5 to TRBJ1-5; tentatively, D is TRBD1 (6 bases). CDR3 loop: CASRSGTRPSLPQHF. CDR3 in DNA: TGTGCCAGCAGATCCGGGACAAGGCCCAGTCTGCCCCAGCATTTT.